One sample yielded the 8 T cell receptor beta chains listed below, sequenced in a study of blood T cell repertoires in COVID-19. Libraries were prepared by immunoSEQ multiplex PCR; TCRdb keeps only in-frame clonotypes and omits some of them. This repertoire shows about 220,000 clones, about 79% found once; its top ten account for 3% to 4%. Sequencing was done on a sample of PBMCs or T cells enriched from blood (not recorded which). Receptors were obtained from a woman aged 55-70 years who had recovered from COVID-19.

V gene TRBV13 combines with J gene TRBJ1-1; tentatively, D is TRBD1 (5 bases). V lost 2 bases, J lost 11 bases, and 9 bases lay in between. Germline values: CDR1 PRHDT, CDR2 FYEKMQ (reference sequence). The CDR3 length is 11 residues. The CDR3 is CASSLLTAAFF. CDR3 DNA sequence: TGTGCCAGCAGCTTATTGACAGCGGCTTTCTTT.

CDR3 in amino acids: CASSLRVGGKTTDTQYF. CDR3 nucleotides: TGTGCCAGCAGCTTAAGGGTCGGCGGGAAGACGACAGATACGCAGTATTTT. The chain is built from TRBV7-9 and TRBJ2-3, with D tentatively TRBD2 (6 bases). The V end was cut by 2 bases, the J end by 3 bases, with 18 bases between. This CDR3 is 17 amino acids long. CDR1 is SEHNR and CDR2 is FQNEAQ in the germline V gene (reference sequence). The complete variable domain, with remaining parts taken from reference TRBV7-9 and TRBJ2-3, reads DTGVSQNPRHKITKRGQNVTFRCDPISEHNRLYWYRQTLGQGPEFLTYFQNEAQLEKSRLLSDRFSAERPKGSFSTLEIQRTEQGDSAMYLCASSLRVGGKTTDTQYFGPGTRLTVL.

The rearrangement links TRBV5-1 to TRBJ1-2, with TRBD1 matching over 10 bases. The CDR3 is 17 amino acids. Unmatched junction bases numbered 7, after V lost 0 bases and J lost 2 bases. Germline CDR1 SGHRS, CDR2 YFSETQ. The CDR3 spells CASSLEPGTGVNYGYTF. The DNA of the CDR3 is TGCGCCAGCAGCTTGGAACCCGGGACAGGGGTGAACTATGGCTACACCTTC. The full variable domain, with the rest looked up from reference TRBV5-1 and TRBJ1-2, is KAGVTQTPRYLIKTRGQQVTLSCSPISGHRSVSWYQQTPGQGLQFLFEYFSETQRNKGNFPGRFSGRQFSNSRSEMNVSTLELGDSALYLCASSLEPGTGVNYGYTFGSGTRLTVV.

The chain links TRBV7-2 to TRBJ1-4; tentatively, D is TRBD1 (5 bases). Trimming stripped 4 bases from V and 7 bases from J, with 13 bases between. The CDR3 is 14 amino acids. Germline CDR1 and CDR2: SGHTA and FQGNSA. The CDR3 DNA is TGTGCCAGCAGCTACGGAAGGGGTGGTGAAAAACTGTTTTTT. It encodes CASSYGRGGEKLFF.

V and J are TRBV2 and TRBJ2-3; weak D call: TRBD1 (6 bases). Germline V gene lookup returns CDR1 SNHLY and CDR2 FYNNEI. This CDR3 spans 12 amino acids. The CDR3 DNA is TGTGCTCAAGGCAGGGGCGCAGATACGCAGTATTTT. This encodes CAQGRGADTQYF.

V gene TRBV21-1 combines with J gene TRBJ2-7; the D call TRBD1 from the table was never checked on the DNA. TRBV21-1 is listed as a pseudogene. The CDR3 is made up of 14 amino acids. As DNA, the CDR3 is TGTGCCAGCAGCAAGGGACAGAAACCCTACGAGCAGTACTTC. Its protein is CASSKGQKPYEQYF.

The chain has TRBV6-1 and TRBJ2-1; D perhaps matches TRBD2 (7 bases). The germline V gene has CDR1 MNHNS and CDR2 SASEGT. V lost 2 bases, J lost 8 bases, and 19 bases lay in between. The CDR3 is made up of 16 amino acids. The CDR3 DNA reads TGTGCCAGCAGTGAACTGGGAGGGGGGAGGTTGGATGAGCAGTTCTTC. Translating it yields CASSELGGGRLDEQFF.

This clone was seen a handful of times. The rearrangement links TRBV10-2 to TRBJ1-5; 9 bases map to TRBD1. This CDR3 has 15 residues. The germline CDR1 and CDR2 sequences are WSHSY and SAAADI. J gave up 9 bases and V 2 bases, and 8 bases lay outside the gene matches. In DNA, the CDR3 is TGCGCCAGCAGTGAGACAGGGGGCGATTATAGGCCCCAGCATTTT. It codes for CASSETGGDYRPQHF.